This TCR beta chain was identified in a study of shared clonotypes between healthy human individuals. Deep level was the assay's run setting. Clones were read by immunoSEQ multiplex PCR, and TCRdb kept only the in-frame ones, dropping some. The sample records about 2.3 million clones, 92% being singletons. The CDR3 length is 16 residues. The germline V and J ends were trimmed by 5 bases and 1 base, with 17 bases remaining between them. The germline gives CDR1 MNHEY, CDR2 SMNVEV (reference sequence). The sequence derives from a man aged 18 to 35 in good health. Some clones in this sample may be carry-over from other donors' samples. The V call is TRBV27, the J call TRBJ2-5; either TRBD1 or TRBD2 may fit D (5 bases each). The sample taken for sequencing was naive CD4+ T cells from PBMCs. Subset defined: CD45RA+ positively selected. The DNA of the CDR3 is TGTGCCAGCAGTCCCGGCCGCTTGAGGGGCCAAGAGACCCAGTACTTC. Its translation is CASSPGRLRGQETQYF.